The 25 T cell receptor beta chains reported below all come from one sample, sequenced in a study of shared clonotypes between healthy human individuals. Sequencing used immunoSEQ multiplex PCR; TCRdb keeps in-frame clones, though not all of them. Of 2 million to 3 million clones listed, more than 90% are singletons. The sequenced sample was naive CD4+ T cells sorted from blood. Subset denoted: CD45RA+ positively selected. Receptors were obtained from a man between 18 and 29 years old in good health.

V and J are TRBV9 and TRBJ2-1; the match to TRBD2 covers 11 bases. The CDR3 loop spans 19 amino acids. Germline CDR1 SGDLS, CDR2 YYNGEE. With V trimmed by 0 bases and J by 5 bases, 13 bases remained unmatched. The CDR3 coding sequence is TGTGCCAGCAGCGTAGTAGCGGGAGGGCCAGGCGCCCCAGACAATGAGCAGTTCTTC. It encodes CASSVVAGGPGAPDNEQFF.

The V call is TRBV6-6, the J call TRBJ1-6, with D hard to call. The CDR3 has 14 residues. V was cut by 2 bases and J by 5 bases, with 7 bases left in between. Per the germline V gene, CDR1 is MNHNY and CDR2 is SVGAGI (reference sequence). CDR3 protein: CASSYARDNSPLHF. Here the CDR3 DNA reads TGTGCCAGCAGTTACGCGAGAGATAATTCACCCCTCCACTTT.

This chain joins TRBV5-1 and TRBJ2-5; no firm D call. The assigned J gene may be wrong: the sequence end matches TRBJ2-7 better. CDR1 SGHRS and CDR2 YFSETQ come from the germline V gene. The CDR3 consists of 14 residues. DNA of the CDR3: TGCGCCAGCAGCTTGGTACAAAGCTCCTACGAGCAGTACTTC. Translating gives CASSLVQSSYEQYF.

The chain links TRBV10-1 to TRBJ2-2, with D unresolved. V lost 2 bases to trimming and J lost 4 bases, with 5 bases between them. In germline, CDR1 is WNHNN, CDR2 SYGVQD (reference sequence). The CDR3 runs 13 residues. The CDR3 region has the DNA TGCGCCAGCAGTGAGGGGTTCACCGGGGAGCTGTTTTTT. Its protein product is CASSEGFTGELFF.

The chain uses TRBV20-1 and TRBJ2-5, with D maybe TRBD2 (5 bases). The last part of the DNA fits TRBJ2-7 better; the J call may be wrong. Germline CDR1 DFQATT, CDR2 SNEGSKA (reference sequence). This CDR3 region has 11 residues. In DNA form, the CDR3 reads TGCAGTGCTAGAGCGGGATACGAGCAGTACTTC. The encoded protein is CSARAGYEQYF.

This chain links TRBV6-1 with TRBJ2-1; the match to TRBD2 covers 9 bases. Germline CDR1 and CDR2: MNHNS and SASEGT. The CDR3 sequence is 14 residues long. Losses at the gene ends were 1 base for V and 9 bases for J; bases not matched to a gene: 4. The CDR3 DNA follows: TGTGCCAGCAGTGAAGTAGCTAGCGGGGCTGAGCAGTTCTTC. Amino acid sequence: CASSEVASGAEQFF.

The chain joins TRBV11-3 to TRBJ2-1; weak D call: TRBD2 (6 bases). The CDR3 runs to 12 residues. Germline V lookup: CDR1 SGHNT, CDR2 YENEEA. Trimming shortened V by 5 bases and J by 9 bases, and 11 bases separated the two germline ends. The CDR3 nucleotides read TGTGCCAGCAGCCCTTGGAGGGGTGAGCAGTTCTTC. Its protein product is CASSPWRGEQFF.

This clone was counted only a few times. V is TRBV28 and J is TRBJ1-1; a possible D gene is TRBD1 (5 bases). The V end lost 6 bases, the J end lost 7 bases, and 12 bases lay between the germline ends. The length of the CDR3 is 12 residues. Germline CDR1 reads MDHEN; CDR2 reads SYDVKM. The CDR3 region is CASSLPQGEAFF. The CDR3 region has the DNA TGTGCCAGCAGCCTCCCTCAGGGTGAAGCTTTCTTT.

The rearrangement uses TRBV10-3 and TRBJ2-3; 9 positions match TRBD1. The CDR3 has 15 amino acids. Per the germline V gene, CDR1 is ENHRY and CDR2 is SYGVKD. With V trimmed by 6 bases and J by 2 bases, 6 bases remained unmatched. As DNA, the CDR3 is TGTGCCATCAGGACCGGGACAGGGCTCACAGATACGCAGTATTTT. This sequence encodes CAIRTGTGLTDTQYF.

Remarks on this clone: Other nucleotide sequences from this sample produce the same CDR3. The chain joins TRBV18 to TRBJ2-1; D is ambiguous. CDR3 length: 13 residues. CDR1 is KGHSH, CDR2 LQKENI, per germline. V dropped 3 bases and J dropped 6 bases, with 9 bases sitting between them. CDR3 bases: TGTGCCAGCTCACCCCCTGGACGCAATGAGCAGTTCTTC. This translates into CASSPPGRNEQFF.

The chain recombines TRBV29-1 with TRBJ1-5, with D perhaps TRBD1 (6 bases). Germline V lookup: CDR1 SQVTM, CDR2 ANQGSEA. V was trimmed by 4 bases and J by 3 bases, leaving 10 bases between them. The CDR3 has 13 amino acids. The CDR3 DNA follows: TGCAGCGTTGCCACAGGGCCCAATCAGCCCCAGCATTTT. It yields the protein CSVATGPNQPQHF.

The chain couples TRBV10-3 to TRBJ2-3; D perhaps matches TRBD1 (5 bases). V was trimmed by 2 bases and J by 0 bases, leaving 9 bases between them. Germline-derived CDR1 and CDR2 are ENHRY and SYGVKD. The CDR3 has 15 residues. The CDR3 sequence: CAISENGASTDTQYF. The CDR3 nucleotides are TGTGCCATCAGTGAGAATGGGGCTAGCACAGATACGCAGTATTTT.

The chain uses TRBV5-1 and TRBJ2-5; D not resolved. The germline V gene has CDR1 SGHRS and CDR2 YFSETQ. This CDR3 comprises 14 residues. V was trimmed by 0 bases and J by 5 bases, leaving 11 bases between them. In nucleotides, the CDR3 is TGCGCCAGCAGCTTGGCCTTGGGCAAGGAGACCCAGTACTTC. This sequence encodes CASSLALGKETQYF.

The chain combines TRBV5-8 with TRBJ1-4; no clear D gene. The CDR3 covers 15 residues. CDR1 is SGHTS and CDR2 is YDEGEE in the germline V gene. V shed 0 bases and J shed 5 bases, with 11 bases lying between them. The CDR3 DNA reads TGTGCCAGCAGCTTGGCCGGGGATTTAAATGAAAAACTGTTTTTT. Protein product: CASSLAGDLNEKLFF.

V is TRBV18 and J is TRBJ2-1; TRBD1 might be the D (6 bases). The CDR3 sequence is 14 residues long. Trimming removed 6 bases from V and 4 bases from J, with 13 bases in between. Germline V gene sequence: CDR1 KGHSH, CDR2 LQKENI. CDR3 nucleotide sequence: TGTGCCAGCTCTCAACTGCAGGGGTACAATGAGCAGTTCTTC. As protein: CASSQLQGYNEQFF.

In its sample, this clone was seen once. The V gene is TRBV20-1, the J gene TRBJ1-1; no reliable D call. The V gene's germline CDR1 is DFQATT and CDR2 SNEGSKA (reference sequence). There are 11 residues in the CDR3. Trimming pared 3 bases from V and 9 bases from J, leaving 11 bases between. The CDR3 loop is CSARSTTQAFF. In nucleotides, the CDR3 is TGCAGTGCTAGGTCGACTACCCAAGCTTTCTTT.

The chain combines TRBV5-1 with TRBJ2-2; TRBD2 aligns across 9 bases. Trimming at V came to 4 bases and at J to 7 bases, leaving 11 bases not matched to a gene. Germline values: CDR1 SGHRS, CDR2 YFSETQ. The CDR3 is 16 residues long. The CDR3 here is CASSIGGTSRGGELFF. CDR3 bases: TGCGCCAGCAGCATCGGGGGGACTAGCCGAGGCGGGGAGCTGTTTTTT.

J is TRBJ2-1 and V is TRBV2; TRBD2 agrees at 8 bases. The CDR3 loop spans 15 amino acids. J was trimmed by 1 base and V by 6 bases; bases with no gene match: 5. Germline V gives CDR1 SNHLY, CDR2 FYNNEI. The CDR3 spells CASRPVAGSYNEQFF. CDR3 bases: TGTGCCAGCAGACCCGTAGCGGGGTCCTACAATGAGCAGTTCTTC.

Here the CDR3 DNA reads TGTGCCAGCAGTCTGGGGGATCAGGGGATTGGCTACACCTTC. Amino acids: CASSLGDQGIGYTF. The chain carries TRBV5-6 and TRBJ1-2; possibly TRBD1 for D (6 bases). Germline-derived CDR1 and CDR2 are SGHDT and YYEEEE. The CDR3 sequence is 14 residues long. Between the trimmed V and J ends, which lost 5 bases and 7 bases, there was a span of 18 bases.

This rearrangement joins TRBV6-5 to TRBJ2-7; D unresolved. Trimming shortened V by 7 bases and J by 2 bases, and 18 bases separated the two germline ends. The CDR3 extends over 15 amino acids. From germline, CDR1 is MNHEY and CDR2 SVGAGI. The CDR3 reads CASTQSSPAPYEQYF. The CDR3 DNA reads TGTGCCAGCACTCAATCCAGCCCAGCCCCCTACGAGCAGTACTTC.

The V call is TRBV5-1, the J call TRBJ2-1; a possible D gene is TRBD2 (6 bases). CDR1 is SGHRS and CDR2 is YFSETQ in the germline V gene. The CDR3 runs to 12 residues. V was clipped by 4 bases and J by 9 bases, with 11 bases between them. This chain's CDR3 is CASSPPGSEQFF. Here the CDR3 DNA reads TGCGCCAGCAGCCCCCCCGGGAGTGAGCAGTTCTTC.

The chain links TRBV9 to TRBJ1-4; TRBD1 is a possible D gene (6 bases). CDR1 and CDR2 from the germline V gene are SGDLS and YYNGEE. This CDR3 region has 15 residues. V was pared by 4 bases and J by 4 bases, with 14 bases between. The CDR3: CASSLTGQSNEKLFF. The CDR3 DNA is TGTGCCAGCAGCTTAACTGGACAGAGTAATGAAAAACTGTTTTTT. The full variable domain, rest sourced from reference TRBV9 and TRBJ1-4, is DSGVTQTPKHLITATGQRVTLRCSPRSGDLSVYWYQQSLDQGLQFLIQYYNGEERAKGNILERFSAQQFPDLHSELNLSSLELGDSALYFCASSLTGQSNEKLFFGSGTQLSVL.

The rearrangement uses TRBV6-1 and TRBJ1-2; no firm D call. Germline lookup yields CDR1 MNHNS and CDR2 SASEGT. The CDR3 extends over 15 amino acids. V was clipped by 0 bases and J by 5 bases, with 13 bases between them. The CDR3 sequence is CASSEAEGRPYGYTF. DNA of the CDR3: TGTGCCAGCAGTGAAGCGGAGGGCCGGCCTTATGGCTACACCTTC.

The V gene is TRBV10-1, the J gene TRBJ2-7; no clear D gene. V was trimmed by 2 bases and J by 5 bases, leaving 10 bases between them. The CDR3 has 13 residues. Germline V gene sequence: CDR1 WNHNN, CDR2 SYGVQD (reference sequence). The CDR3 DNA is TGCGCCAGCAGTGAGACGCCTAAAGACGAGCAGTACTTC. This encodes CASSETPKDEQYF.

The J gene is TRBJ2-5, the V gene TRBV29-1, with TRBD2 identical over 11 bases. Unmatched junction bases numbered 8, after V lost 3 bases and J lost 5 bases. The length of the CDR3 is 15 residues. Germline V gene lookup returns CDR1 SQVTM and CDR2 ANQGSEA. The CDR3 protein is CSVDPYLAGGETQYF. CDR3 DNA: TGCAGCGTTGATCCCTATCTAGCGGGAGGTGAGACCCAGTACTTC.